The source of this T cell receptor (beta chain) is a study of PD-1 blockade in mismatch repair-deficient tumors. Across the whole study: Patients had 12 mismatch repair-deficient cancer types, all previously treated and progressing.

Profiling relied on immunoSEQ multiplex PCR, and the TCRdb table lists in-frame clones only, not all of them. The table includes approximately 38,000 clones, about 88% detected once. Study-level results: After pembrolizumab, tumor-resident clones rose rapidly, then generally contracted before radiologic responses.

Concerning this clone itself: What it binds is not known.

Mismatch repair deficiency was confirmed in all patients, by PCR or immunohistochemistry. The TCR-sequenced patients were a few responders to pembrolizumab. V was pared by 6 bases and J by 4 bases, with 12 bases between. Germline assignment: CDR1 SGHTA and CDR2 FQGTGA. The CDR3 consists of 13 residues. This clonotype was sampled from an adult with mismatch repair-deficient cancer. This sample comprised peripheral blood, obtained around 76 weeks after starting pembrolizumab. The chain joins TRBV7-3 to TRBJ1-2; D perhaps matches TRBD1 (5 bases). CDR3 bases: TGTGCCAGCAGTCAAGACAGTCGCTATGGCTACACCTTC. Translated, it gives CASSQDSRYGYTF.